The present T cell receptor (beta chain) was sequenced within a study of CD8+ T cells in alopecia areata. Sequencing relied on a cDNA template that was reverse transcribed from extracted RNA. The method was immunoSEQ multiplex PCR; TCRdb's version includes in-frame clones alone and lacks a portion of them. In the table there are 42,000 or so clones, 80% to 95% of which are singletons. The treatment here: oral pan-JAK inhibitor, 5-10 mg twice daily. Note on this clone: No antigen is known for it.

Study-wide results and limits: The study found that many expanded lesional clones persisted in scalp and blood during tofacitinib.

The sequenced sample was CD8+ T cells sorted from blood, obtained at week 24, from a patient treated with tofacitinib. This receptor was identified in a human donor with alopecia areata.

The CDR3 is CASSYEGDDNEQFF. In nucleotides, the CDR3 is TGTGCCAGCAGTTACGAGGGGGATGACAATGAGCAGTTCTTC. This chain connects TRBV6-5 to TRBJ2-1; D might be TRBD1 (6 bases). V was clipped by 2 bases and J by 5 bases, with 10 bases between them. CDR1 and CDR2 (germline): MNHEY, SVGAGI. The CDR3 has 14 residues.